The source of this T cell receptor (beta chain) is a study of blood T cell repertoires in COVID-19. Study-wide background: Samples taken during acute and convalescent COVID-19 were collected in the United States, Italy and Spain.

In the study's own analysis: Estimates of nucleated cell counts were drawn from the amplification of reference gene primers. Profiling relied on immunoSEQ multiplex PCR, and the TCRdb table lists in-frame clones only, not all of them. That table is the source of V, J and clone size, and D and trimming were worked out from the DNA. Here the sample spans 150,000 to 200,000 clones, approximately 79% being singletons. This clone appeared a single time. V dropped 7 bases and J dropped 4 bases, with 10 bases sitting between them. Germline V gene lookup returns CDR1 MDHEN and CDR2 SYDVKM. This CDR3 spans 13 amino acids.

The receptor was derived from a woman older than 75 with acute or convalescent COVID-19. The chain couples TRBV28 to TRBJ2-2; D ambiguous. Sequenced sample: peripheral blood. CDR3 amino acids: CASKALGTGELFF. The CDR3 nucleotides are TGTGCCAGCAAAGCACTCGGCACCGGGGAGCTGTTTTTT.